The present entry profiles one T cell receptor (beta chain) with its context. These data originate in a study of blood T cell repertoires in COVID-19. Study in general: Samples of COVID-19 (acute and convalescent) were obtained from the United States, Italy and Spain. Nucleic acid was either cDNA or gDNA, and it came from T cells, B-cell-depleted T cells, or PBMCs.

This CDR3 has 14 residues. Trimming took 5 bases from V and 3 from J, leaving 11 bases between them. The V gene's germline CDR1 is LNHDA and CDR2 SQIVND (reference sequence). Authors' data handling: By means of reference gene primer amplification, nucleated cell counts were estimated. Assay used: immunoSEQ multiplex PCR; TCRdb lists only in-frame clones, some missing. That table gives V, J and clone size, and the DNA gave D and trimming. The sample shows about 200,000 clones, approximately 79% of them seen only once. Material for sequencing was peripheral blood. The source of this sequence is a man aged 45-60 years who had recovered from COVID-19. This sequence joins TRBV19 and TRBJ1-5; perhaps TRBD1 as D (6 bases). The CDR3 protein is CASSVDRYNQPQHF. Written as DNA, the CDR3 is TGTGCCAGTAGTGTCGACAGGTACAATCAGCCCCAGCATTTT.